Below, 20 T cell receptor beta chains from the same sample are listed, as sequenced in a study of spatial heterogeneity in lung cancer. TCRdb reprocessed the 5' RACE reads with MiXCR, giving one entry per CDR3 protein. The sample yields about 45,000 distinct CDR3 sequences, approximately 6.2% seen once. This sample's time point: sample taken at primary tumor resection. The sequences come from PBMCs, collected at surgery. The source is a female donor with early-stage non-small cell lung cancer.

This clonotype occurred a few times. The V and J genes are TRBV6-4 and TRBJ1-5; the D gene is possibly TRBD1 (6 bases). The CDR3 has 15 amino acids. Between the trimmed V and J ends, which lost 4 bases and 2 bases, there was a span of 12 bases. The germline V gene encodes CDR1 MRHNA and CDR2 SNTAGT. The CDR3 DNA sequence: TGTGCCAGCAGTGCTTGGACAGAGGGCAATCAGCCCCAGCATTTT. Translated: CASSAWTEGNQPQHF.

There are a few counts of this clonotype. The chain joins TRBV20-1 to TRBJ1-6, with TRBD1 as a possible D gene (5 bases). The V gene's germline CDR1 is DFQATT and CDR2 SNEGSKA (reference sequence). The CDR3 extends over 16 amino acids. V was clipped by 3 bases and J by 7 bases, with 19 bases between them. CDR3 sequence reads: CSASKDGAMINSPLHF. The CDR3 DNA is TGCAGTGCTAGTAAAGACGGGGCTATGATAAATTCACCCCTCCACTTT.

This clonotype was counted ten times or more. This chain connects TRBV10-1 to TRBJ2-3; D may be TRBD2 (5 bases). The V and J ends lost 8 bases and 1 base respectively, with 10 bases between them. The CDR3 loop spans 13 amino acids. Germline V gene lookup returns CDR1 WNHNN and CDR2 SYGVQD (reference sequence). The DNA of the CDR3 is TGCGCCAGCCAGTCCGGGGGCACAGATACGCAGTATTTT. Translating it yields CASQSGGTDTQYF.

This clonotype was counted only a few times. The chain employs TRBV4-1 and TRBJ2-3; 7 nucleotides match TRBD2. The CDR3 sequence is 15 residues long. The junction had 10 bases not matched to a gene; V was cut back by 6 bases and J by 4 bases. Germline V CDR1 and CDR2: MGHRA, YSYEKL. CDR3 amino acids: CASSPGGGGADTQYF. In DNA form, the CDR3 reads TGCGCCAGCAGTCCCGGAGGCGGGGGAGCAGATACGCAGTATTTT.

In its sample, this clonotype was seen many times. The chain employs TRBV7-2 and TRBJ1-5; D might be TRBD1 (6 bases). Trimming left V 5 bases short and J 4 bases short, with 12 bases between. CDR1 SGHTA and CDR2 FQGNSA come from the germline V gene. The CDR3 loop spans 14 amino acids. CDR3 DNA sequence: TGTGCCAGCAGCCACGGACAGATTAATCAGCCCCAGCATTTT. Translated, it gives CASSHGQINQPQHF.

In this sample, this clonotype turned up many times. The J gene is TRBJ1-1, the V gene TRBV11-2; D ambiguous. This CDR3 has 13 amino acids. Germline V gene lookup returns CDR1 SGHAT and CDR2 FQNNGV. Trimming pared 4 bases from V and 2 bases from J, leaving 8 bases between. CDR3 in DNA: TGTGCCAGCAGCTCGGAGGCTAACACTGAAGCTTTCTTT. Protein sequence: CASSSEANTEAFF.

This clonotype was observed a handful of times. This chain connects TRBV6-1 to TRBJ2-3, with 13 bases identical to TRBD2. The CDR3 is 16 amino acids. V gave up 4 bases and J gave up 5 bases; unmatched junction bases: 6. Per germline, CDR1 MNHNS and CDR2 SASEGT. CDR3 DNA sequence: TGTGCCAGCAGTGGTACTAGCGGGGGGGGAGAAGATACGCAGTATTTT. Its translation is CASSGTSGGGEDTQYF.

The chain joins TRBV4-1 to TRBJ2-3; 8 nucleotides align to TRBD2. The CDR3 extends over 16 amino acids. V was clipped by 4 bases and J by 1 base; unmatched bases: 7. CDR1 and CDR2 from the germline V gene are MGHRA and YSYEKL. CDR3: CASSPLAAGGTDTQYF. CDR3 DNA sequence: TGCGCCAGCAGCCCTCTTGCAGCGGGGGGCACAGATACGCAGTATTTT.

At least ten counts were recorded for this clonotype. This chain connects TRBV4-3 to TRBJ2-3; 10 bases agree with TRBD2. With 0 bases clipped from V and 3 bases from J, the junction kept 12 bases outside the gene matches. The CDR3 totals 19 residues. Germline CDR1 LGHNA, CDR2 YSLEER. The CDR3 here is CASSQDPPETSGWTDTQYF. Here the CDR3 DNA reads TGCGCCAGCAGCCAAGACCCCCCCGAGACTAGCGGGTGGACAGATACGCAGTATTTT.

Judged by abundance, this clonotype is medium-sized. The chain couples TRBV20-1 to TRBJ2-7, with D perhaps matching TRBD1 (6 bases). This CDR3 region has 16 residues. V was trimmed by 0 bases and J by 3 bases, leaving 18 bases between them. The germline V gene encodes CDR1 DFQATT and CDR2 SNEGSKA (reference sequence). The CDR3 region has the DNA TGCAGTGCTAGAGATAGGGGTGGGGCAGGGGTCTACGAGCAGTACTTC. Protein sequence: CSARDRGGAGVYEQYF.

Many counts were recorded for this clonotype. The gene calls are TRBV27 and TRBJ1-5; 8 nucleotides match TRBD1. CDR3 length equals 15 residues. The junction had 8 bases not matched to a gene; V was cut back by 5 bases and J by 5 bases. Germline-derived CDR1 and CDR2 are MNHEY and SMNVEV (reference sequence). In nucleotides, the CDR3 is TGTGCCAGCAGTCCGCTGGACAGGGAAGATCAGCCCCAGCATTTT. It encodes CASSPLDREDQPQHF.

This clonotype showed up just a few times. The rearrangement uses TRBV5-6 and TRBJ1-5, with D possibly being TRBD1 (5 bases). V lost 4 bases, J lost 2 bases, and 13 bases lay in between. There are 15 residues in the CDR3. Germline CDR1 and CDR2: SGHDT and YYEEEE. The CDR3 coding sequence is TGTGCCAGCAGCCTTCGAGGGGCAGGCAATCAGCCCCAGCATTTT. Its protein product is CASSLRGAGNQPQHF.

This clonotype was counted at least ten times. This sequence joins TRBV4-1 and TRBJ2-5; D ambiguous. The length of the CDR3 is 14 residues. The ends were cut back, 0 bases at V and 1 base at J, with 6 bases in the middle. Germline V gene lookup returns CDR1 MGHRA and CDR2 YSYEKL. DNA for the CDR3: TGCGCCAGCAGCCAAGAGAGGCTCCAAGAGACCCAGTACTTC. Translating it yields CASSQERLQETQYF.

This clonotype was counted many times. One junction end disagrees with the germline gene, perhaps due to a read error. The chain links TRBV3-1 to TRBJ1-1, with D unclear. The germline V gene has CDR1 LGHDT and CDR2 YNNKEL (reference sequence). This CDR3 has 12 residues. The chain's CDR3 is CASSEGPTGAFF. CDR3 sequence (DNA): TGTGCCAGCAGCGAAGGCCCAACTGGAGCTTTCTTT.

This clonotype was counted ten times or more. The gene calls are TRBV4-3 and TRBJ1-5, with TRBD1 as a possible D gene (5 bases). This CDR3 spans 16 amino acids. Deletions cut 0 bases from V and 3 bases from J, with 12 bases between. Per the germline V gene, CDR1 is LGHNA and CDR2 is YSLEER. In nucleotides, the CDR3 is TGCGCCAGCAGCCAAGATTCTAGGGGCTTCAATCAGCCCCAGCATTTT. It specifies CASSQDSRGFNQPQHF.

V and J are TRBV7-2 and TRBJ1-6; a possible D gene is TRBD1 (5 bases). This CDR3 region has 13 residues. V dropped 1 base and J dropped 12 bases, with 10 bases sitting between them. The germline V gene has CDR1 SGHTA and CDR2 FQGNSA. CDR3 sequence: CASSLDPGLPLHF. Here the CDR3 DNA reads TGTGCCAGCAGCTTAGATCCGGGACTACCCCTCCACTTT.

This chain links TRBV12-3 or TRBV12-4 with TRBJ2-1, with D unclear. V was trimmed by 7 bases and J by 0 bases, leaving 10 bases between them. The CDR3 is 14 amino acids. In DNA form, the CDR3 reads TGTGCCAGCACCCTCGGGCTCTCCTACAATGAGCAGTTCTTC. Residues: CASTLGLSYNEQFF.

There are a few counts of this clonotype. V gene TRBV18 combines with J gene TRBJ1-2; 9 nucleotides match TRBD1. From germline, CDR1 is KGHSH and CDR2 LQKENI. V was clipped by 4 bases and J by 3 bases; unmatched bases: 15. CDR3 length: 18 residues. CDR3 region: CASSRTGTGRNSDYGYTF. The CDR3 nucleotides read TGTGCCAGCTCACGAACCGGGACAGGGAGGAATTCGGACTATGGCTACACCTTC. Variable domain in full (rest from reference TRBV18 and TRBJ1-2): NAGVMQNPRHLVRRRGQEARLRCSPMKGHSHVYWYRQLPEEGLKFMVYLQKENIIDESGMPKERFSAEFPKEGPSILRIQQVVRGDSAAYFCASSRTGTGRNSDYGYTFGSGTRLTVV.

This clonotype was seen just once. One base away lies a much larger clone, so this may be a sequencing read error. This chain connects TRBV7-9 to TRBJ1-6; D not resolved. V lost 8 bases and J 6 bases, leaving 14 bases between the germline ends. CDR1 SEHNR and CDR2 FQNEAQ come from the germline V gene (reference sequence). The CDR3 length is 14 residues. CDR3 DNA sequence: TGTGCCAGCGGAAGGGATTTGGGTAATTCACCCCTCCACTTT. This codes for CASGRDLGNSPLHF.

A few counts support this clonotype. The rearrangement uses TRBV24-1 and TRBJ2-3, with TRBD2 identical over 12 bases. CDR1 is KGHDR, CDR2 SFDVKD, per germline. The J segment lost 2 bases and the V segment lost 3 bases, leaving 5 bases of the junction unmatched. The CDR3 contains 17 residues. The CDR3: CATSDAPSGGATDTQYF. The CDR3 DNA is TGTGCCACCAGTGATGCGCCTAGCGGGGGGGCCACAGATACGCAGTATTTT.